The 32 T cell receptor beta chains in this list originate from one sample, sequenced in a study of blood T cells in healthy people across ages. Primed by a sample-barcoded 5' primer and a J-beta primer mix, a second PCR proceeded for about 6 to 11 cycles. TCRdb recomputed calls from the 5' RACE reads with MiXCR, one row per CDR3 protein. The data show approximately 1.5 million distinct CDR3 sequences, less than 45% seen once. Specimen: blood. All receptors derive from a woman in her late teens or twenties in good health.

The rearrangement uses TRBV29-1 and TRBJ2-7; D is unclear. Trimming removed 4 bases from V and 3 bases from J, with 13 bases in between. CDR3 length: 13 amino acids. Per germline, CDR1 SQVTM and CDR2 ANQGSEA. The CDR3: CSVAVPPNYEQYF. The CDR3, as DNA: TGCAGCGTTGCCGTACCGCCCAACTACGAGCAGTACTTC.

This clonotype was counted only a few times. The chain employs TRBV6-6 and TRBJ2-3; 8 positions match TRBD2. Losses at the gene ends were 0 bases for V and 5 bases for J; bases not matched to a gene: 1. In germline, CDR1 is MNHNY, CDR2 SVGAGI (reference sequence). The CDR3 length is 14 residues. CDR3 DNA sequence: TGTGCCAGCAGTTACTCAACTAGCGGAGATACGCAGTATTTT. This codes for CASSYSTSGDTQYF.

Turning to this clonotype: Germline is not matched at one junction end, which may reflect a read error. The rearrangement links TRBV10-3 to TRBJ1-2; D unclear. CDR1 and CDR2 (germline): ENHRY, SYGVKD. CDR3 length: 13 residues. CDR3 nucleotide sequence: TGTGCCATCACTGAGACCTCATGGAGTGGCTACACCTTC. Translation: CAITETSWSGYTF.

The V call is TRBV11-3, the J call TRBJ2-2; 9 positions match TRBD1. V lost 2 bases to trimming and J lost 8 bases; unmatched junction nucleotides: 9. Germline V gene lookup returns CDR1 SGHNT and CDR2 YENEEA. The length of the CDR3 is 16 residues. CDR3 region: CASSLPGTGIVGELFF. The CDR3 DNA is TGTGCCAGCAGCTTACCCGGGACAGGGATTGTAGGGGAGCTGTTTTTT. The full variable domain, in which reference TRBV11-3 and TRBJ2-2 provide the parts outside the CDR3, is EAGVVQSPRYKIIEKKQPVAFWCNPISGHNTLYWYLQNLGQGPELLIRYENEEAVDDSQLPKDRFSAERLKGVDSTLKIQPAELGDSAVYLCASSLPGTGIVGELFFGEGSRLTVL.

This clonotype was seen more than once but under ten times. V and J are TRBV15 and TRBJ2-7; TRBD1 matches at 7 bases. The J call may be in error: the DNA end matches TRBJ2-5 better. The CDR3 has 14 amino acids. Germline CDR1 LNHNV, CDR2 YYDKDF (reference sequence). In nucleotides, the CDR3 is TGTGCCACCAGCAACCAACAGGGGTTGGAGACCCAGTACTTC. It specifies CATSNQQGLETQYF.

This clonotype was recorded only once. The CDR3 bases are TGTGCCAGCAGTGCGGCCCGAGATCAGCCCCAGCATTTT. Translating gives CASSAARDQPQHF. This chain uses TRBV6-1 with TRBJ1-5, with D hard to call. Looked up from germline, CDR1 is MNHNS and CDR2 is SASEGT. This CDR3 has 13 amino acids. V lost 4 bases and J lost 5, with 9 bases in between.

The gene calls are TRBV12-3 or TRBV12-4 and TRBJ2-4, with no clear D. V was cut by 5 bases and J by 8 bases, with 13 bases left in between. The CDR3 sequence is 13 residues long. CDR3 DNA: TGTGCCAGCAGTCGTCCCTTTAGTGACATTCAGTACTTC. As protein: CASSRPFSDIQYF.

In regard to this clonotype: A junction boundary mismatches the germline segment, possibly from a read error. The CDR3 DNA follows: TGTGCCAGCAGTCTATCTCGTCCATGGACAGACGGCTACACCTTC. Translating it yields CASSLSRPWTDGYTF. The chain couples TRBV27 to TRBJ1-2, with D perhaps TRBD1 (6 bases). This CDR3 is 15 amino acids long. Per germline, CDR1 MNHEY and CDR2 SMNVEV (reference sequence).

CDR3 sequence reads: CASSQDLDSSRGYTF. Here the CDR3 DNA reads TGCGCCAGCAGCCAAGACCTGGACAGCTCGCGTGGCTACACCTTC. J is TRBJ1-2 and V is TRBV4-1, with D maybe TRBD1 (6 bases). Germline lookup yields CDR1 MGHRA and CDR2 YSYEKL. V lost 0 bases to trimming and J lost 7 bases, with 15 bases between them. This CDR3 contains 15 residues.

This clonotype was seen just once. The rearrangement uses TRBV20-1 and TRBJ2-5; D uncertain. The germline CDR1 and CDR2 sequences are DFQATT and SNEGSKA (reference sequence). CDR3 length equals 11 residues. Trimming took off 3 bases at V and 7 bases at J, with 9 bases between the two ends. The CDR3 sequence is CSARDQRTQYF. The CDR3 DNA reads as TGCAGTGCTAGGGACCAGCGGACCCAGTACTTC.

This clonotype was seen a few times. The genes are TRBV25-1 and TRBJ1-4; no clear D gene. This CDR3 is 17 amino acids long. In germline, CDR1 is MGHDK, CDR2 SYGVNS. V was pared by 6 bases and J by 0 bases, with 17 bases between. The CDR3 spells CASSLPGVGATNEKLFF. As DNA, the CDR3 is TGTGCCAGCAGCTTGCCCGGGGTCGGCGCAACTAATGAAAAACTGTTTTTT.

The V call is TRBV25-1, the J call TRBJ2-7; no clear D gene. Deletions cut 4 bases from V and 3 bases from J, with 4 bases between. From germline, CDR1 is MGHDK and CDR2 SYGVNS. The CDR3 has 11 amino acids. CDR3 sequence (DNA): TGTGCCAGCAGTGTGGTCTACGAGCAGTACTTC. It encodes CASSVVYEQYF.

The chain has TRBV5-1 and TRBJ1-2, with TRBD1 matching 10 bases. The CDR3 is 17 amino acids. The trim removed 4 bases at V and 2 bases at J, leaving 11 bases unmatched. Germline lookup yields CDR1 SGHRS and CDR2 YFSETQ. The CDR3 loop is CASSRPGTGEVNYGYTF. For the CDR3, the DNA is TGCGCCAGCAGCCGTCCCGGGACAGGGGAAGTAAACTATGGCTACACCTTC.

The genes are TRBV18 and TRBJ2-1, with 7 positions matching TRBD1. The DNA end is more similar to TRBJ2-7, so the J call may be wrong. The germline V gene has CDR1 KGHSH and CDR2 LQKENI. The CDR3 has 14 amino acids. The CDR3 sequence is CASSPTGVYNEQYF. DNA for the CDR3: TGTGCCAGCTCACCAACAGGGGTCTACAATGAGCAGTACTTC.

The genes are TRBV20-1 and TRBJ2-1, with TRBD2 matching 10 bases. The end of the DNA aligns better with TRBJ2-7, so the J call may be wrong. The length of the CDR3 is 16 residues. Germline CDR1 reads DFQATT; CDR2 reads SNEGSKA (reference sequence). The CDR3 is CSARDRGTSDYNEQYF. CDR3 coding DNA: TGCAGTGCTAGAGATCGCGGGACTAGCGACTACAATGAGCAGTACTTC.

This clonotype showed up many times. The chain combines TRBV4-3 with TRBJ1-2, with TRBD1 identical over 7 bases. The CDR3 covers 15 residues. Trimming took 2 bases from V and 3 from J; bases not matched to a gene: 6. Germline loops: CDR1 LGHNA, CDR2 YSLEER. The CDR3 loop reads CASSQIPDRDYGYTF. CDR3 coding DNA: TGCGCCAGCAGCCAAATTCCCGACAGGGACTATGGCTACACCTTC.

The V and J genes are TRBV10-1 and TRBJ1-6; D is unresolved. Germline assignment: CDR1 WNHNN and CDR2 SYGVQD (reference sequence). V was pared by 8 bases and J by 7 bases, with 12 bases between. The CDR3 extends over 13 amino acids. CDR3 protein: CASEGLQNSPLHF. The CDR3 bases are TGCGCCAGCGAAGGACTTCAGAATTCACCCCTCCACTTT.

The CDR3 region is CSARTLAGSEQFF. The CDR3 DNA reads as TGCAGTGCTAGGACACTAGCGGGCAGTGAGCAGTTCTTC. This rearrangement joins TRBV20-1 to TRBJ2-1; 9 nucleotides align to TRBD2. The CDR3 sequence is 13 residues long. The germline V gene encodes CDR1 DFQATT and CDR2 SNEGSKA (reference sequence). The junction had 6 bases not matched to a gene; V was cut back by 3 bases and J by 9 bases.

CDR3 bases: TGTGCCATCAGGGAAAGAAATGAGCAGTTCTTC. Translated: CAIRERNEQFF. The rearrangement joins TRBV10-3 to TRBJ2-1; D is undetermined. The CDR3 spans 11 residues. The germline CDR1 and CDR2 sequences are ENHRY and SYGVKD. The germline V and J ends were trimmed by 6 bases and 7 bases, with 7 bases remaining between them.

V gene TRBV27 combines with J gene TRBJ2-5, with TRBD2 as a possible D gene (5 bases). Trimming pared 3 bases from V and 11 bases from J, leaving 16 bases between. Germline loops: CDR1 MNHEY, CDR2 SMNVEV (reference sequence). This CDR3 is built from 13 residues. The CDR3 sequence is CASSFRRTAEQYF. As DNA, the CDR3 is TGTGCCAGCAGTTTCCGTCGGACTGCTGAGCAGTACTTC.

This clonotype came up a few times. The chain couples TRBV7-2 to TRBJ2-6; D remains unclear. Per the germline V gene, CDR1 is SGHTA and CDR2 is FQGNSA. The CDR3 is 13 amino acids. The ends were cut back, 1 base at V and 12 bases at J, with 10 bases in the middle. The DNA of the CDR3 is TGTGCCAGCAGCTTAGTCGCCCCAGCCGTCCTGACTTTC. This gives the protein CASSLVAPAVLTF.

J is TRBJ2-2 and V is TRBV2; the D gene is possibly TRBD2 (6 bases). The ends were cut back, 1 base at V and 5 bases at J, with 17 bases in the middle. The germline CDR1 and CDR2 sequences are SNHLY and FYNNEI. The CDR3 covers 17 residues. CDR3: CASSEDRTTIETGELFF. CDR3 bases: TGTGCCAGCAGTGAAGATCGGACTACCATTGAAACCGGGGAGCTGTTTTTT.

The CDR3 DNA sequence: TGTGCCAGCACCATCCTCGCGACCGGGGAAGCTTTCTTT. It encodes CASTILATGEAFF. The chain has TRBV5-5 and TRBJ1-1, with D unclear. Trimming removed 6 bases at V and 8 bases at J, with 17 bases between. The CDR3 covers 13 residues. Germline V gene lookup returns CDR1 SGHKS and CDR2 YYEKEE (reference sequence).

The chain links TRBV7-9 to TRBJ2-1; 7 nucleotides align to TRBD1. Per the germline V gene, CDR1 is SEHNR and CDR2 is FQNEAQ (reference sequence). V dropped 5 bases and J dropped 4; count of bases not matched to a gene: 11. There are 16 residues in the CDR3. CDR3 bases: TGTGCCAGCAGCCCATCGACAGGGACGCTTTACAATGAGCAGTTCTTC. It translates to CASSPSTGTLYNEQFF.

Of note for this clonotype: One end of the junction fails to match germline, which may point to a read error. The rearrangement joins TRBV10-3 to TRBJ2-3; D perhaps matches TRBD2 (5 bases). Germline values: CDR1 ENHRY, CDR2 SYGVKD. This CDR3 has 15 amino acids. The CDR3 bases are TGTACCATCAGTGAGTTCAGCGGCAGCACAGATACGCAGTATTTT. As protein: CTISEFSGSTDTQYF.

V gene TRBV6-6 combines with J gene TRBJ2-4; 9 nucleotides line up with TRBD1. CDR1 is MNHNY, CDR2 SVGAGI, per germline (reference sequence). J was trimmed by 1 base and V by 7 bases; bases with no gene match: 8. The CDR3 is made up of 16 amino acids. CDR3 sequence (DNA): TGTGCCAGCAACGACAGGGGGTATGAGGCCAAAAACATTCAGTACTTC. Protein: CASNDRGYEAKNIQYF.

Only a few counts were recorded for this clonotype. The rearrangement joins TRBV29-1 to TRBJ2-5; possible D gene TRBD1, 6 bases. Germline V gene data show CDR1 as SQVTM and CDR2 as ANQGSEA. V dropped 0 bases and J dropped 5 bases, with 10 bases sitting between them. This CDR3 contains 13 residues. The CDR3 bases are TGCAGCGTTGAAGACGGACAGCGGGAGACCCAGTACTTC. As protein: CSVEDGQRETQYF.

This clonotype was seen only a few times. The rearrangement links TRBV12-3 or TRBV12-4 to TRBJ1-2; D is undetermined. V lost 6 bases and J lost 8, with 13 bases in between. The CDR3 totals 12 residues. CDR3 DNA: TGTGCCAGCAGGCAATACCACGGCGGCTACACCTTC. Encoded protein: CASRQYHGGYTF.

This clonotype was observed a few times. The chain joins TRBV6-5 to TRBJ2-1, with 8 bases aligning to TRBD1. The V gene end was trimmed by 5 bases and the J gene end by 2 bases; junction bases not matched to a gene: 8. There are 16 residues in the CDR3. Germline lookup yields CDR1 MNHEY and CDR2 SVGAGI. The chain's CDR3 is CASSQTGTGAYNEQFF. CDR3 DNA: TGTGCCAGCAGTCAAACCGGGACAGGAGCCTACAATGAGCAGTTCTTC.

The chain has TRBV7-2 and TRBJ2-3; D is uncertain. Germline values: CDR1 SGHTA, CDR2 FQGNSA. This CDR3 has 13 amino acids. V lost 5 bases to trimming and J lost 5 bases, with 11 bases between them. The chain's CDR3 is CASSVFLGDTQYF. The CDR3 bases are TGTGCCAGCAGCGTCTTCCTAGGAGATACGCAGTATTTT.

About this clonotype: One end of the junction is discordant with germline, which a read error may explain. J is TRBJ2-1 and V is TRBV7-7, with D possibly TRBD2 on 5 matching bases. CDR3 size: 13 residues. Germline lookup yields CDR1 SSHAT and CDR2 FNYEAQ (reference sequence). CDR3 sequence reads: CASSLGGQLEQFF. The CDR3 nucleotides are TGTGCTAGCAGCTTAGGCGGGCAGCTGGAGCAGTTCTTC.

This clonotype was seen a handful of times. The chain combines TRBV24-1 with TRBJ2-4; tentative D call: TRBD1 (6 bases). The CDR3 is 14 amino acids. Per germline, CDR1 KGHDR and CDR2 SFDVKD. The germline V and J ends were trimmed by 6 bases and 9 bases, with 17 bases remaining between them. The CDR3 sequence: CATSSWTETGIQYF. In DNA form, the CDR3 reads TGTGCCACCAGTTCGTGGACAGAGACGGGCATTCAGTACTTC.